The subject of this entry is one TCR beta chain. The protocol was immunoSEQ multiplex PCR, while the TCRdb copy is restricted to in-frame clones and leaves out a portion. The repertoire holds more than 90,000 clones, with 87% as singletons. Germline V gene data show CDR1 as SQVTM and CDR2 as ANQGSEA. The CDR3 is 10 residues long. Trimming stripped 2 bases from V and 11 bases from J, with 9 bases between. The data are from a study of blood T cell repertoires in COVID-19. Study context: The United States, Italy and Spain were the sources of the acute and convalescent COVID-19 samples. From T cells, B-cell-depleted T cells, or PBMCs came the material, which was cDNA or gDNA.

The sequence was obtained from a woman aged 60-75 years with COVID-19, enrolled during active disease. Sequenced input: peripheral blood. V usage is TRBV29-1 and J usage is TRBJ1-1; D is possibly TRBD1 (5 bases). CDR3 nucleotides: TGCAGCGTTGAAAGGGGATTTGCTTTCTTT. It specifies CSVERGFAFF.